This T cell receptor (beta chain) was captured by sequencing in a study of identical twins. This clonotype has ten or more counts. The antigen remains undetermined. Using its own MiXCR run on the 5' RACE reads, TCRdb lists one record per CDR3 protein. Found here are 300,000 to 400,000 distinct CDR3 sequences, over 9% of them singletons; the top ten hold around 6.9%. The study's findings and limits: Modelling underestimated the level of out-of-frame TCR alpha sharing observed in monozygotic twins. Its conclusions, products of cross-sectional statistical analysis, did not come from following the same donors. Beta clonotypes that were abundant in cord blood contained fewer insertions, a pattern absent from memory repertoires.

This sample was also put to use in a study of yellow fever vaccine responses in identical twins.

Input material: CD8+ T cells sorted from blood. This TCR derives from a woman in her late teens or twenties in good health.

The DNA of the CDR3 is TGCAGCGTTGAGGAAGCGGGGGCCCCGCTGGGTTGGTATGAGCAGTTCTTC. It yields the protein CSVEEAGAPLGWYEQFF. The rearrangement uses TRBV29-1 and TRBJ2-1; 8 bases line up with TRBD2. V lost 3 bases to trimming and J lost 8 bases; unmatched junction nucleotides: 18. The CDR3 extends over 17 amino acids. Germline V gene sequence: CDR1 SQVTM, CDR2 ANQGSEA.